This paragraph reports one T cell receptor (beta chain). The antigen this receptor binds is unknown. No base quality information exists; no much larger clone differs at one position. RNA was isolated from bulk, unsorted tissue, and RNA quality was assessed with a NanoDrop ND-1000 and an Agilent 2100. Distant non-tumor tissue taken more than 3 cm from the tumor edge was used as the normal lung sample. The donors were newly diagnosed lung cancer patients admitted for thoracic surgery in China from August to November 2014 who had not received prior chemotherapy. The study excluded patients who had received radiotherapy or chemotherapy before or who had another cancer at the same time. Surgical tissue pieces of 1-2 cm3 were preserved in RNAlater solution and were kept at -80 degrees C until use. Libraries came from multiplex PCR. TCRdb lists the instrument as Illumina HiSeq 2500. TCRbeta libraries were constructed through three rounds of nested PCR with primers (Table S4) according to protocols adapted from ARM-PCR. Before sequencing, PCR products in the 200-500 bp range were cut out of the gel and cleaned up using the QIAquick gel extraction kit. For the original study's pipeline: Trimmomatic was used to clean the reads, FLASH merged the cleaned reads into complete CDR3 sequences, and MiTCR assigned the sequences to V(D)J germline segments. Clonal diversity was calculated as the inverse Simpson's index using VDJtools. In-frame sequences without a premature stop codon were defined as productive reads. TCRdb reworked the public reads: Q25 trimming with fastp, MiXCR clone assembly, productive beta chains retained. Each entry merges the rows of one CDR3 protein and shows their most common DNA and genes. These V and J calls derive from TCRdb rather than the authors' analysis. The sample contains 60,000 to 65,000 distinct CDR3 sequences, about 55% of them found a single time. The biggest ten clones account for under 35% of the sample.

This record belongs to a study of tumor and adjacent non-tumor tissue in lung cancer (dated by TCRdb to 2017 to 2018). Broadly, across the study: By cancer type, the cohort comprised some twelve adenocarcinoma patients, a couple of squamous cell carcinoma patients and 1 small cell lung cancer patient. The 15 enrolled patients, of whom around 10 were men and 5 were women, were aged about 30 to 85 years and were diagnosed with TNM stage I to III disease. Some 30 paired specimens, one tumor and one normal lung sample per patient, were profiled by TCRbeta CDR3 sequencing. Bulk TCRbeta repertoires were compared between lung tumor tissue and matched distant non-tumor lung tissue obtained from about 16 lung cancer patients. In total, sequencing yielded fewer than 150 million productive TCRbeta reads, which works out to an average of around 4.2 million reads per sample.

CDR1 and CDR2 were assigned from the germline V gene (reference sequence) as SGHAT and FQDESV. The CDR3, cysteine through phenylalanine, is 15 amino acids long. The only DNA kept is the CDR3, 45 bases in frame from the first base. V lost 3 bases and J lost 10 bases, and the count of bases not matched to a germline gene is 12. The paper as a whole reports these results and caveats: Tumor tissue showed significantly higher TCR diversity (inverse Simpson) than normal lung tissue, at about 400 vs 150 (P = 0.0075, Mann-Whitney U test). The methods do not name the sequencing platform or mention unique molecular identifiers. In normal lung, the top 100 clones accounted for a significantly larger cumulative share of the repertoire than in tumor tissue. TCR diversity was significantly higher in younger patients, and higher tumor TCR diversity was associated with shorter overall and disease-free survival. Only about 15 patients were in the cohort, and the authors stated that larger samples and more detailed clinical data are needed. Because peripheral blood was not sequenced, the blood TCRbeta repertoires of the lung cancer patients in the study went unexamined.

This receptor chain uses TRBV11-1 and TRBJ2-7, with 10 bases in between that match TRBD2. The sequence was obtained from a man between 65 and 85 years old with non-small cell lung cancer. The sequencing input was distant non-tumor lung tissue. The bases read TGTGCCAGCAGCTTGGGACTAGCGAGCTCCTACGGACAGTACTTC. Its translation is CASSLGLASSYGQYF.